The rows below give T cell receptor beta chains drawn from one sample of a study of OX40 agonist ivuxolimab in advanced cancers. Sequencing was performed with immunoSEQ multiplex PCR; in TCRdb, only in-frame clones are kept and a portion is missing. Seen here are around 30,000 clones, 85% to 95% observed once, and the top ten hold roughly 4.2%. Sequenced material: CD4+ or CD8+ T cells sorted from blood, taken in a trial of the OX40 agonist ivuxolimab. The receptors here all came from an adult with an advanced solid tumor such as melanoma, head and neck, liver or kidney cancer. Both conserved end residues are part of each CDR3. The D gene is left open where the match is weak. Expanded clones are given a class, and other clones once, few, many or no size at all.

clone_size: -; v_call: TRBV7-9; d_call: -; j_call: TRBJ2-7; cdr3_aa: CASSLVSDEQYF; cdr3_nt: TGTGCCAGCAGCTTAGTTTCAGACGAGCAGTACTTC
clone_size: -; v_call: TRBV5-1; d_call: TRBD1; j_call: TRBJ2-5; cdr3_aa: CASSLDRGPGEETQYF; cdr3_nt: TGCGCCAGCAGCTTGGACAGGGGGCCGGGGGAAGAGACCCAGTACTTC
clone_size: -; v_call: TRBV5-1; d_call: -; j_call: TRBJ2-6; cdr3_aa: CASSLTGYSGANVLTF; cdr3_nt: TGCGCCAGCAGCCTGACAGGTTACTCTGGGGCCAACGTCCTGACTTTC
clone_size: -; v_call: TRBV27; d_call: TRBD1; j_call: TRBJ2-5; cdr3_aa: CASRSTGQETQYF; cdr3_nt: TGTGCCAGCAGATCGACAGGGCAAGAGACCCAGTACTTC
clone_size: -; v_call: TRBV5-1; d_call: TRBD1; j_call: TRBJ1-2; cdr3_aa: CASSLFQGGNNYGYTF; cdr3_nt: TGCGCCAGCAGCCTATTTCAGGGGGGTAATAACTATGGCTACACCTTC
clone_size: -; v_call: TRBV4-3; d_call: -; j_call: TRBJ2-2; cdr3_aa: CASSQDFFGQGSAGELFF; cdr3_nt: -
clone_size: -; v_call: TRBV19; d_call: -; j_call: TRBJ1-3; cdr3_aa: CASSIPPVGAGGNTIYF; cdr3_nt: TGTGCCAGTAGTATTCCGCCCGTAGGGGCGGGTGGAAACACCATATATTTT
clone_size: -; v_call: TRBV9; d_call: TRBD2; j_call: TRBJ2-1; cdr3_aa: CASSFGLAGGYNEQFF; cdr3_nt: TGTGCCAGCAGCTTTGGACTAGCGGGAGGGTACAATGAGCAGTTCTTC
clone_size: -; v_call: TRBV2; d_call: -; j_call: TRBJ2-5; cdr3_aa: CASRTDQETQYF; cdr3_nt: TGTGCCAGTAGGACAGACCAAGAGACCCAGTACTTC
clone_size: -; v_call: TRBV6-9; d_call: -; j_call: TRBJ2-1; cdr3_aa: CASSSPQGGDEQFF; cdr3_nt: TGTGCCAGCAGCTCCCCGCAGGGGGGGGATGAGCAGTTCTTC
clone_size: -; v_call: TRBV28; d_call: -; j_call: TRBJ2-7; cdr3_aa: CASRHNTGREQYF; cdr3_nt: TGTGCCAGCAGGCATAACACAGGGCGCGAGCAGTACTTC
clone_size: -; v_call: TRBV19; d_call: TRBD1; j_call: TRBJ1-5; cdr3_aa: CASSTQGGQPQHF; cdr3_nt: TGTGCCAGTAGTACTCAGGGGGGCCAGCCCCAGCATTTT
clone_size: -; v_call: TRBV19; d_call: -; j_call: TRBJ2-7; cdr3_aa: CASSIRGVVSEQYF; cdr3_nt: TGTGCCAGTAGTATTAGGGGGGTTGTAAGCGAGCAGTACTTC
clone_size: once; v_call: TRBV27; d_call: TRBD1; j_call: TRBJ1-6; cdr3_aa: CASSSRTGNSPLHF; cdr3_nt: TGTGCCAGCAGTTCGCGGACAGGAAATTCACCCCTCCACTTT
clone_size: -; v_call: TRBV18; d_call: -; j_call: TRBJ2-7; cdr3_aa: CASSPAAGTGRGEQYF; cdr3_nt: TGTGCCAGCTCACCAGCTGCCGGGACTGGGCGGGGCGAGCAGTACTTC
clone_size: -; v_call: TRBV6-5; d_call: TRBD2; j_call: TRBJ2-5; cdr3_aa: CASSGGGETQYF; cdr3_nt: TGTGCCAGCAGCGGGGGGGGAGAGACCCAGTACTTC
clone_size: -; v_call: TRBV7-2; d_call: -; j_call: TRBJ1-1; cdr3_aa: CASRETLNTEAFF; cdr3_nt: TGTGCCAGCAGGGAGACATTGAACACTGAAGCTTTCTTT
clone_size: few; v_call: TRBV10-3; d_call: -; j_call: TRBJ1-1; cdr3_aa: CAIRTGTLNTEAFF; cdr3_nt: TGTGCCATCCGGACGGGAACCCTAAACACTGAAGCTTTCTTT
clone_size: -; v_call: TRBV29-1; d_call: -; j_call: TRBJ1-1; cdr3_aa: CSVKTARGAFF; cdr3_nt: TGCAGCGTTAAGACAGCTCGTGGGGCTTTCTTT
clone_size: -; v_call: TRBV30; d_call: -; j_call: TRBJ1-2; cdr3_aa: CAWSVISNYGYTF; cdr3_nt: TGTGCCTGGAGTGTCATCAGTAACTATGGCTACACCTTC
clone_size: -; v_call: TRBV27; d_call: TRBD2; j_call: TRBJ2-3; cdr3_aa: CASSLTSGRAGTQYF; cdr3_nt: TGTGCCAGCAGTTTAACTAGCGGGAGGGCCGGTACGCAGTATTTT
clone_size: -; v_call: TRBV11-2; d_call: TRBD1; j_call: TRBJ2-1; cdr3_aa: CASSLYVFGPRQGAYEQFF; cdr3_nt: TGTGCCAGCAGCTTATACGTCTTTGGGCCAAGGCAGGGGGCCTATGAGCAGTTCTTC
clone_size: -; v_call: TRBV28; d_call: TRBD2; j_call: TRBJ2-3; cdr3_aa: CASRPQRGGADTQYF; cdr3_nt: TGTGCCAGCAGGCCTCAGCGGGGGGGGGCAGATACGCAGTATTTT
clone_size: -; v_call: TRBV28; d_call: -; j_call: TRBJ1-2; cdr3_aa: CASSAGTDNYGYTF; cdr3_nt: TGTGCCAGCAGCGCCGGGACGGATAACTATGGCTACACCTTC